Listed here are 26 T cell receptor beta chains from one sample, sequenced in a study of blood T cell repertoires in COVID-19. Sequencing used immunoSEQ multiplex PCR; TCRdb keeps in-frame clones, though not all of them. The top ten hold 2.9% of the sample, which has approximately 220,000 clones, roughly 84% seen once. What was sequenced was peripheral blood. These receptors originate from a man in his fifties or sixties who had recovered from COVID-19.

This chain joins TRBV6-5 and TRBJ2-7; 7 bases agree with TRBD1. Germline V gives CDR1 MNHEY, CDR2 SVGAGI. The CDR3 is made up of 13 amino acids. V shed 6 bases and J 5 bases; nucleotides not matched to a gene: 7. For the CDR3, the DNA is TGTGCCAGCAGGGTAGACAGGGTCAACGAGCAGTACTTC. Translation gives CASRVDRVNEQYF.

Only a few counts were recorded for this clone. The V call is TRBV19, the J call TRBJ2-1; maybe TRBD2 (5 bases). The germline gives CDR1 LNHDA, CDR2 SQIVND (reference sequence). The CDR3 totals 14 residues. Trimming took off 4 bases at V and 1 base at J, with 8 bases between the two ends. In nucleotides, the CDR3 is TGTGCCAGTAGTAATAGAGGGTCCTACAATGAGCAGTTCTTC. Amino acids: CASSNRGSYNEQFF.

This clone was seen a few times. The chain employs TRBV7-6 and TRBJ2-7; weak D call: TRBD2 (6 bases). Trimming took off 3 bases at V and 6 bases at J, with 15 bases between the two ends. This CDR3 contains 14 residues. Germline V CDR1 and CDR2: SGHVS, FNYEAQ. This chain's CDR3 is CASSLLAIGVEQYF. CDR3 bases: TGTGCCAGCAGCTTGCTAGCGATCGGGGTCGAGCAGTACTTC.

The V call is TRBV4-1, the J call TRBJ2-2; weak D call: TRBD2 (6 bases). CDR1 MGHRA and CDR2 YSYEKL come from the germline V gene. The CDR3 is made up of 16 amino acids. Deletions cut 2 bases from V and 0 bases from J, with 10 bases between. CDR3 DNA sequence: TGCGCCAGCAGCCAATTCGGGGGTGCGAACACCGGGGAGCTGTTTTTT. It is translated as CASSQFGGANTGELFF.

J is TRBJ2-3 and V is TRBV10-1; 7 nucleotides agree with TRBD2. In germline, CDR1 is WNHNN, CDR2 SYGVQD (reference sequence). The ends lost 8 bases at V and 5 bases at J; junction bases unmatched: 7. The CDR3 runs 13 residues. This CDR3 is CASQRDWGDTQYF. CDR3 DNA sequence: TGCGCCAGCCAGCGGGATTGGGGAGATACGCAGTATTTT.

The chain uses TRBV14 and TRBJ2-7; 10 bases match TRBD2. This CDR3 comprises 14 residues. Germline CDR1 SGHDN, CDR2 FVKESK. V lost 4 bases to trimming and J lost 7 bases; unmatched junction nucleotides: 7. In DNA form, the CDR3 reads TGTGCCAGCAGCCCTAGCGGGAGCGTGGGGGAGCAGTACTTC. It is translated as CASSPSGSVGEQYF.

The chain has TRBV3-1 (or the pseudogene TRBV3-2) and TRBJ2-6; D not resolved. Trimming took off 3 bases at V and 2 bases at J, with 5 bases between the two ends. The CDR3 consists of 14 residues. Looked up from germline, CDR1 is LGHDT and CDR2 is YNNKEL (reference sequence). CDR3 loop: CASSHPAGANVLTF. The CDR3 coding sequence is TGTGCCAGCAGCCACCCTGCTGGGGCCAACGTCCTGACTTTC.

V is TRBV30 and J is TRBJ2-5; the match to TRBD1 covers 10 bases. The germline CDR1 and CDR2 sequences are GTSNPN and SVGIG (reference sequence). This CDR3 has 11 residues. V lost 5 bases, J lost 14 bases, and 8 bases stayed unmatched. DNA of the CDR3: TGTGCCTGGGGTGGGACAGGGGTTTCCTACTTC. Protein: CAWGGTGVSYF.

The chain recombines TRBV30 with TRBJ1-1, with 7 bases matching TRBD1. J gave up 0 bases and V 0 bases, and 1 base lay outside the gene matches. Germline CDR1 is GTSNPN and CDR2 is SVGIG (reference sequence). The CDR3 runs 14 residues. The CDR3 loop is CAWSVDRVNTEAFF. Here the CDR3 DNA reads TGTGCCTGGAGTGTAGACAGGGTGAACACTGAAGCTTTCTTT.

In nucleotides, the CDR3 is TGTGCCAGCAGTAATCGACCGGGAGCCGCCAATGAGCAGTTCTTC. Protein sequence: CASSNRPGAANEQFF. This rearrangement joins TRBV6-6 to TRBJ2-1; D might be TRBD2 (6 bases). The V end was cut by 5 bases, the J end by 6 bases, with 17 bases between. The CDR3 extends over 15 amino acids. Germline CDR1 MNHNY, CDR2 SVGAGI (reference sequence).

The chain links TRBV19 to TRBJ1-5; 10 nucleotides agree with TRBD1. The V and J ends lost 5 bases and 2 bases, in that order; junction bases with no gene match: 9. Germline CDR1 reads LNHDA; CDR2 reads SQIVND (reference sequence). The CDR3 is 17 amino acids. The CDR3 nucleotides are TGTGCCAGTAGTGCACCCGGGACAGGGGTAGGCAATCAGCCCCAGCATTTT. It encodes CASSAPGTGVGNQPQHF.

The rearrangement uses TRBV6-5 and TRBJ1-5; TRBD1 agrees at 7 bases. CDR1 is MNHEY and CDR2 is SVGAGI in the germline V gene. The CDR3 loop spans 14 amino acids. Trimming took 8 bases from V and 5 from J; bases not matched to a gene: 9. The CDR3 DNA reads TGTGCCAGCGCCAACAGGGGACAATATCAGCCCCAGCATTTT. Amino acid sequence: CASANRGQYQPQHF.

This clone was observed once. This sequence joins TRBV4-1 and TRBJ2-5; TRBD2 matches at 12 bases. Per germline, CDR1 MGHRA and CDR2 YSYEKL. V shed 0 bases, J shed 5 bases, and the junction held 13 bases outside the gene matches. The CDR3 has 19 amino acids. The CDR3 nucleotides read TGCGCCAGCAGCCAAGATCATGGTCTAGCGGGAGGGCCACGGGAGACCCAGTACTTC. Amino acids: CASSQDHGLAGGPRETQYF.

This chain uses TRBV18 with TRBJ1-1; D is perhaps TRBD1 (6 bases). Germline-derived CDR1 and CDR2 are KGHSH and LQKENI. This CDR3 has 14 residues. The V and J ends lost 1 base and 7 bases respectively, with 13 bases between them. The CDR3 DNA follows: TGTGCCAGCTCACCACGCGGGGGCCGTGATGAAGCTTTCTTT. As protein: CASSPRGGRDEAFF. Together with reference TRBV18 and TRBJ1-1, the CDR3 gives the full variable domain: NAGVMQNPRHLVRRRGQEARLRCSPMKGHSHVYWYRQLPEEGLKFMVYLQKENIIDESGMPKERFSAEFPKEGPSILRIQQVVRGDSAAYFCASSPRGGRDEAFFGQGTRLTVV.

As regards this clone: This specimen includes other DNA sequences encoding the same CDR3. The gene calls are TRBV3-1 (or the pseudogene TRBV3-2) and TRBJ1-2; possibly TRBD1 for D (6 bases). Trimming removed 4 bases from V and 6 bases from J, with 21 bases in between. The CDR3 runs 16 residues. Per the germline V gene, CDR1 is LGHDT and CDR2 is YNNKEL (reference sequence). CDR3 in DNA: TGTGCCAGCAGCCCCTATCGGACAGAATTGAGTGATGGCTACACCTTC. This encodes CASSPYRTELSDGYTF.

J is TRBJ2-2 and V is TRBV5-6; maybe TRBD2 (5 bases). Germline assignment: CDR1 SGHDT and CDR2 YYEEEE. The ends were cut back, 4 bases at V and 0 bases at J, with 16 bases in the middle. The CDR3 sequence is 17 residues long. CDR3 in amino acids: CASSRTLGSANTGELFF. The CDR3 bases are TGTGCCAGCAGCCGGACCTTGGGGAGTGCGAACACCGGGGAGCTGTTTTTT. The full variable domain, with the rest looked up from reference TRBV5-6 and TRBJ2-2, is DAGVTQSPTHLIKTRGQQVTLRCSPKSGHDTVSWYQQALGQGPQFIFQYYEEEERQRGNFPDRFSGHQFPNYSSELNVNALLLGDSALYLCASSRTLGSANTGELFFGEGSRLTVL.

The chain recombines TRBV11-2 with TRBJ2-7, with 13 positions matching TRBD2. V lost 5 bases and J lost 2; bases outside the gene matches: 6. This CDR3 is 16 amino acids long. Germline V lookup: CDR1 SGHAT, CDR2 FQNNGV. The DNA of the CDR3 is TGTGCCAGCAGCCTGGGGACTAGCGGGACCCCCTACGAGCAGTACTTC. It codes for CASSLGTSGTPYEQYF.

The chain combines TRBV6-2 or TRBV6-3 with TRBJ1-1; maybe TRBD1 (5 bases). This CDR3 comprises 16 residues. V lost 2 bases and J lost 1, with 14 bases in between. The germline V gene encodes CDR1 MNHEY and CDR2 SVGEGT. DNA for the CDR3: TGTGCCAGCAGTTACGGGGCAGGGAGGGCGAACACTGAAGCTTTCTTT. As protein: CASSYGAGRANTEAFF.

The chain has TRBV6-5 and TRBJ2-3; TRBD2 aligns across 11 bases. The CDR3 sequence is 15 residues long. V shed 6 bases and J 6 bases; nucleotides not matched to a gene: 8. CDR1 is MNHEY, CDR2 SVGAGI, per germline. The CDR3 loop reads CASRVTSGIYDTQYF. The CDR3 DNA is TGTGCCAGCAGGGTGACTAGCGGGATCTACGATACGCAGTATTTT.

The chain carries TRBV9 and TRBJ2-1; D is ambiguous. The CDR3 is 15 amino acids. Trimming stripped 4 bases from V and 7 bases from J, with 18 bases between. The V gene's germline CDR1 is SGDLS and CDR2 YYNGEE. The DNA of the CDR3 is TGTGCCAGCAGCCCAGGTCCCAATAGTTTGAATGAGCAGTTCTTC. Its translation: CASSPGPNSLNEQFF.

The V gene is TRBV24-1, the J gene TRBJ2-3; D is perhaps TRBD2 (5 bases). The CDR3 loop spans 12 amino acids. V lost 9 bases and J lost 2, with 8 bases in between. CDR1 is KGHDR, CDR2 SFDVKD, per germline. The CDR3 DNA reads TGTGCCACCTCCGGGGTCACAGATACGCAGTATTTT. Its protein is CATSGVTDTQYF.

The chain joins TRBV4-1 to TRBJ1-1; no clear D. The CDR3 sequence is 12 residues long. Germline V CDR1 and CDR2: MGHRA, YSYEKL. V lost 4 bases, J lost 5 bases, and 8 bases lay in between. The CDR3 nucleotides read TGCGCCAGCAGCCCCGGTTATACTGAAGCTTTCTTT. Translating it yields CASSPGYTEAFF.

The rearrangement uses TRBV6-1 and TRBJ2-7; tentative D call: TRBD2 (6 bases). The germline CDR1 and CDR2 sequences are MNHNS and SASEGT. The length of the CDR3 is 13 residues. Deletions cut 0 bases from V and 12 bases from J, with 15 bases between. In nucleotides, the CDR3 is TGTGCCAGCAGTGAAGCGCTTCGGGCTAGCGTGTACTTC. This codes for CASSEALRASVYF.

The gene calls are TRBV27 and TRBJ2-1; a possible D gene is TRBD2 (5 bases). Germline V gene data show CDR1 as MNHEY and CDR2 as SMNVEV (reference sequence). The ends were cut back, 3 bases at V and 0 bases at J, with 12 bases in the middle. This CDR3 contains 16 residues. The CDR3 here is CASSFEGKDSYNEQFF. The CDR3 DNA is TGTGCCAGCAGTTTCGAGGGTAAGGACTCCTACAATGAGCAGTTCTTC.

The J gene is TRBJ2-7, the V gene TRBV4-2, with D maybe TRBD2 (5 bases). Germline-derived CDR1 and CDR2 are LGHNA and YNFKEQ. The CDR3 extends over 14 amino acids. Trimming removed 1 base at V and 1 base at J, with 8 bases between. The CDR3, as DNA: TGTGCCAGCAGCCAAGTTGGACTGTCCTACGAGCAGTACTTC. It yields the protein CASSQVGLSYEQYF.

J is TRBJ2-2 and V is TRBV1; the table's D gene call, TRBD2, was not cross checked with the DNA. TRBV1 is deemed a pseudogene. CDR3 length: 17 amino acids. This CDR3 reads CTSSQGTSGSTTGELFF. CDR3 DNA sequence: TGCACCAGCAGCCAAGGGACTAGCGGGAGCACCACCGGGGAGCTGTTTTTT.